This passage covers 14 T cell receptor beta chains from one sample sequenced in a study of T cell repertoires in cytomegalovirus infection (dated by TCRdb to the late 2010s). This specimen's treatment or condition label, interpreted: in vitro stimulation with specific CMV peptide epitopes to enrich CMV-specific T cells. Antigen specificity for these receptors is unknown. TCRdb records Illumina HiSeq 1500 as the sequencer. TCRdb's own reprocessing of the public reads used fastp at Q25 and MiXCR and kept productive beta chains. Rows are unified per CDR3 protein, each entry keeping the most common DNA and genes. The sample table records about 570,000 distinct CDR3 sequences; approximately 40% of these occur just once. The ten largest clones capture 48% of the sample. This sample comprised cultured PBMCs, obtained from culture after CMV antigen stimulation. Receptor source: a human donor in good health (CMV status not recorded). Some clones in this sample may be carry-over from other donors' samples.

This clonotype showed up just a few times. This rearrangement joins TRBV12-3 or TRBV12-4 to TRBJ2-7, with 11 nucleotides matching TRBD2. The CDR3 is 15 amino acids. The J segment lost 3 bases and the V segment lost 5 bases, leaving 6 bases of the junction unmatched. The CDR3 spells CASSQTSGSLYEQYF. As DNA, the CDR3 is TGTGCCAGCAGTCAAACTAGCGGGAGTCTCTACGAGCAGTACTTC.

The chain combines TRBV27 with TRBJ2-7; D is unclear. V lost 7 bases and J 1 base, leaving 20 bases between the germline ends. CDR3 length: 16 amino acids. The germline V gene has CDR1 MNHEY and CDR2 SMNVEV (reference sequence). The CDR3 region is CASTRNWGARSYEQYF. The CDR3 DNA reads as TGTGCCAGCACCCGAAATTGGGGTGCGCGGTCCTACGAGCAGTACTTC.

This clonotype was counted between two and nine times. V is TRBV6-1 and J is TRBJ1-6; weak D call: TRBD1 (5 bases). The germline V gene encodes CDR1 MNHNS and CDR2 SASEGT. This CDR3 has 16 residues. V was clipped by 2 bases and J by 12 bases, with 20 bases between them. The CDR3 here is CASSEREQGSIIPLHF. DNA of the CDR3: TGTGCCAGCAGTGAAAGGGAGCAGGGCAGCATTATACCCCTCCACTTT.

CDR3 in DNA: TGTGCCAGTAGTATCGGGCAGGGAAATAGCAATCAGCCCCAGCATTTT. The encoded protein is CASSIGQGNSNQPQHF. The V gene is TRBV19, the J gene TRBJ1-5; TRBD1 is a possible D gene (5 bases). Trimming left V 3 bases short and J 0 bases short, with 12 bases between. The CDR3 has 16 amino acids. Germline loops: CDR1 LNHDA, CDR2 SQIVND (reference sequence).

The V gene is TRBV20-1, the J gene TRBJ2-1, with 9 nucleotides matching TRBD1. J gave up 6 bases and V 3 bases, and 6 bases lay outside the gene matches. The CDR3 runs 14 residues. CDR1 is DFQATT and CDR2 is SNEGSKA in the germline V gene (reference sequence). The DNA of the CDR3 is TGCAGTGCTAGTTGGGGACAGGGAATCAATGAGCAGTTCTTC. It yields the protein CSASWGQGINEQFF.

The rearrangement joins TRBV15 to TRBJ2-6; D unresolved. The CDR3 sequence is 15 residues long. Germline V gives CDR1 LNHNV, CDR2 YYDKDF (reference sequence). The V end was cut by 1 base, the J end by 0 bases, with 4 bases between. CDR3 residues: CATSRGDSGANVLTF. In nucleotides, the CDR3 is TGTGCCACCAGCAGAGGAGACTCTGGGGCCAACGTCCTGACTTTC.

This clonotype has a handful of counts. The V and J genes are TRBV7-8 and TRBJ2-2; D may be TRBD1 (6 bases). CDR3 length: 17 residues. Looked up from germline, CDR1 is SGHVS and CDR2 is FQNEAQ. V lost 3 bases and J 5 bases, leaving 19 bases between the germline ends. The CDR3: CASSLRSGTGKTGELFF. CDR3 coding DNA: TGTGCCAGCAGCTTGCGTTCGGGAACAGGGAAAACCGGGGAGCTGTTTTTT.

This rearrangement joins TRBV19 to TRBJ2-3; maybe TRBD2 (6 bases). The V gene's germline CDR1 is LNHDA and CDR2 SQIVND (reference sequence). The CDR3 is 13 residues long. V gave up 8 bases and J gave up 1 base, with 10 bases separating them. The CDR3 spells CASSGLRTDTQYF. The CDR3 region has the DNA TGTGCCAGTTCGGGACTCCGCACAGATACGCAGTATTTT.

CDR3 region: CASSFGLGVLDTQYF. The DNA for the CDR3 is TGTGCCAGCAGTTTCGGACTAGGGGTCTTAGATACGCAGTATTTT. J is TRBJ2-3 and V is TRBV11-2, with TRBD2 matching 7 bases. The V gene end was trimmed by 6 bases and the J gene end by 5 bases; junction bases not matched to a gene: 11. The CDR3 sequence is 15 residues long. Per the germline V gene, CDR1 is SGHAT and CDR2 is FQNNGV. Full variable domain (missing parts from reference TRBV11-2 and TRBJ2-3): EAGVAQSPRYKIIEKRQSVAFWCNPISGHATLYWYQQILGQGPKLLIQFQNNGVVDDSQLPKDRFSAERLKGVDSTLKIQPAKLEDSAVYLCASSFGLGVLDTQYFGPGTRLTVL.

This clonotype occurred a few times. The CDR3 sequence is CASSRGPGATNEKLFF. In DNA form, the CDR3 reads TGTGCCAGCAGCAGAGGCCCTGGGGCAACTAATGAAAAACTGTTTTTT. The chain is built from TRBV5-4 and TRBJ1-4; D call uncertain. The V gene lost 4 bases and the J gene lost 0 bases, with 13 bases spanning the gap. The germline V gene encodes CDR1 SGHNT and CDR2 YYREEE (reference sequence). The CDR3 is made up of 16 amino acids. Combining the CDR3 with reference TRBV5-4 and TRBJ1-4 gives the whole variable domain ETGVTQSPTHLIKTRGQQVTLRCSSQSGHNTVSWYQQALGQGPQFIFQYYREEENGRGNFPPRFSGLQFPNYSSELNVNALELDDSALYLCASSRGPGATNEKLFFGSGTQLSVL.

V is TRBV7-2 and J is TRBJ2-7; D is perhaps TRBD1 or TRBD2 (5 bases each). The length of the CDR3 is 13 residues. The germline V gene has CDR1 SGHTA and CDR2 FQGNSA. The germline V and J ends were trimmed by 2 bases and 7 bases, with 12 bases remaining between them. CDR3 amino acids: CASSLRGSLEQYF. The CDR3 bases are TGTGCCAGCAGCTTACGGGGCAGCCTGGAGCAGTACTTC.

J is TRBJ2-2 and V is TRBV5-6; D remains ambiguous. Trimming removed 1 base from V and 4 bases from J, with 14 bases in between. The CDR3 runs 16 residues. The germline V gene encodes CDR1 SGHDT and CDR2 YYEEEE. The DNA of the CDR3 is TGTGCCAGCAGCTTGACGGGCAACTCGGGCACCGGGGAGCTGTTTTTT. Residues: CASSLTGNSGTGELFF. Drawing the rest from reference TRBV5-6 and TRBJ2-2, the complete variable domain is DAGVTQSPTHLIKTRGQQVTLRCSPKSGHDTVSWYQQALGQGPQFIFQYYEEEERQRGNFPDRFSGHQFPNYSSELNVNALLLGDSALYLCASSLTGNSGTGELFFGEGSRLTVL.

The chain links TRBV4-1 to TRBJ1-4; D may be TRBD1 (6 bases). Germline loops: CDR1 MGHRA, CDR2 YSYEKL. The V and J ends lost 2 bases and 11 bases respectively, with 15 bases between them. The CDR3 covers 14 residues. The CDR3: CASSQPGVGAKLFF. In DNA, the CDR3 is TGCGCCAGCAGCCAACCCGGGGTGGGGGCGAAACTGTTTTTT.

This clonotype appeared many times. The genes are TRBV7-2 and TRBJ2-4; TRBD2 matches 10 bases. Trimming cost V 3 bases and J 6 bases; bases outside gene matches: 11. The CDR3 loop spans 17 amino acids. CDR1 is SGHTA and CDR2 is FQGNSA in the germline V gene. This CDR3 is CASSFSAGGPQANIQYF. The CDR3 bases are TGTGCCAGCAGCTTTTCAGCGGGGGGGCCTCAGGCAAACATTCAGTACTTC.